Only one count was recorded for the clone carrying this TCR beta chain. Its antigen is not identified. CDR3 length: 13 amino acids. V was pared by 2 bases and J by 6 bases, with 13 bases between. Germline-derived CDR1 and CDR2 are GTSNPN and SVGIG (reference sequence). This entry comes from a study of T cell responses to AZD1222 COVID-19 vaccine. Study overall: Second doses at about 4 or about 12 weeks were pooled.

Findings of the study overall: Repertoire samples came only from after the peak T cell response.

Measured with immunoSEQ multiplex PCR; TCRdb has only the in-frame clones, and not every one. The data hold about 120,000 clones, with about 90% observed a single time. This TCR derives from an adult in good health. The sample here was peripheral blood, taken on day 0 of AZD1222 vaccination. This chain uses TRBV30 with TRBJ1-1; the D is unclear. CDR3 bases: TGTGCCTGGAGTCGGGCCTTCGGCCCTGAAGCTTTCTTT. Its translation is CAWSRAFGPEAFF.